The 27 T cell receptor beta chains below were found in one sample sequenced in a study of blood T cell repertoires in COVID-19. Using immunoSEQ multiplex PCR, the repertoire was profiled, and TCRdb retains in-frame clones only, with some absent. The sample lists over 300,000 clones, around 89% occurring once. The sample taken for sequencing was PBMCs or T cells enriched from blood (not recorded which). These receptors were taken from a woman under 40 with acute COVID-19.

J is TRBJ1-5 and V is TRBV27, with 8 bases lining up with TRBD1. The germline CDR1 and CDR2 sequences are MNHEY and SMNVEV (reference sequence). CDR3 length: 16 residues. V shed 2 bases and J 6 bases; nucleotides not matched to a gene: 9. The CDR3 region is CASSLARTGFGQPQHF. The CDR3 DNA is TGTGCCAGCAGTTTAGCCCGGACAGGGTTTGGTCAGCCCCAGCATTTT.

This chain connects TRBV5-1 to TRBJ2-3, with 15 bases lining up with TRBD2. Germline values: CDR1 SGHRS, CDR2 YFSETQ. The CDR3 length is 18 residues. Trimming at V came to 4 bases and at J to 3 bases, leaving 9 bases not matched to a gene. The CDR3 nucleotides are TGCGCCAGCAGCCTAGGGACTAGCGGGGGGTTTGGGACAGATACGCAGTATTTT. It yields the protein CASSLGTSGGFGTDTQYF.

The chain has TRBV29-1 and TRBJ1-5, with D unclear. Trimming took off 4 bases at V and 9 bases at J, with 13 bases between the two ends. The CDR3 runs 12 residues. Germline V gives CDR1 SQVTM, CDR2 ANQGSEA. DNA for the CDR3: TGCAGCGTTGCGGGAGGCGAGGGGCCCCAGCATTTT. Its protein is CSVAGGEGPQHF. The full variable domain, with the rest looked up from reference TRBV29-1 and TRBJ1-5, is SAVISQKPSRDICQRGTSLTIQCQVDSQVTMMFWYRQQPGQSLTLIATANQGSEATYESGFVIDKFPISRPNLTFSTLTVSNMSPEDSSIYLCSVAGGEGPQHFGDGTRLSIL.

The V call is TRBV7-9, the J call TRBJ2-1; 8 positions agree with TRBD1. The J segment lost 0 bases and the V segment lost 1 base, leaving 5 bases of the junction unmatched. Looked up from germline, CDR1 is SEHNR and CDR2 is FQNEAQ (reference sequence). This CDR3 is built from 17 residues. The CDR3 sequence: CASSLETGGSSYNEQFF. CDR3 DNA: TGTGCCAGCAGCTTAGAAACAGGGGGGAGCTCCTACAATGAGCAGTTCTTC.

The CDR3 spells CASRYLFGKLFF. CDR3 DNA sequence: TGTGCCAGCAGGTATCTCTTCGGAAAACTGTTTTTT. The genes are TRBV7-2 and TRBJ1-4; D remains ambiguous. The germline V gene has CDR1 SGHTA and CDR2 FQGNSA. This CDR3 contains 12 residues. The V end lost 6 bases, the J end lost 10 bases, and 12 bases lay between the germline ends.

V gene TRBV9 combines with J gene TRBJ1-2; 12 positions agree with TRBD1. Germline-derived CDR1 and CDR2 are SGDLS and YYNGEE. V shed 0 bases, J shed 7 bases, and the junction held 10 bases outside the gene matches. This CDR3 has 17 amino acids. The CDR3 sequence is CASSVARDRGRQGGYTF. DNA of the CDR3: TGTGCCAGCAGCGTAGCTAGGGACAGGGGGCGTCAGGGTGGCTACACCTTC. The variable domain in full, with the rest retrieved from reference TRBV9 and TRBJ1-2, is DSGVTQTPKHLITATGQRVTLRCSPRSGDLSVYWYQQSLDQGLQFLIQYYNGEERAKGNILERFSAQQFPDLHSELNLSSLELGDSALYFCASSVARDRGRQGGYTFGSGTRLTVV.

CDR3 residues: CAIRVAGGLTDTQYF. The CDR3 DNA reads TGTGCCATCAGAGTAGCGGGGGGTTTGACAGATACGCAGTATTTT. This sequence joins TRBV10-3 and TRBJ2-3, with 10 bases fitting TRBD2. The CDR3 has 15 amino acids. Germline values: CDR1 ENHRY, CDR2 SYGVKD. Trimming at V came to 6 bases and at J to 3 bases, leaving 6 bases not matched to a gene.

The CDR3 is CATSDSGTGTSEQYF. CDR3 nucleotide sequence: TGTGCCACCAGTGATAGCGGGACAGGGACGAGCGAGCAGTACTTC. The rearrangement uses TRBV24-1 and TRBJ2-7; 9 nucleotides line up with TRBD1. Losses at the gene ends were 3 bases for V and 6 bases for J; bases not matched to a gene: 8. This CDR3 comprises 15 residues. Germline V CDR1 and CDR2: KGHDR, SFDVKD.

V usage is TRBV5-1 and J usage is TRBJ2-2; TRBD1 is a possible D gene (6 bases). The CDR3 has 16 amino acids. V lost 0 bases to trimming and J lost 4 bases, with 13 bases between them. The germline gives CDR1 SGHRS, CDR2 YFSETQ. The CDR3 sequence: CASSLARGSATGELFF. Written as DNA, the CDR3 is TGCGCCAGCAGCTTGGCGAGGGGGTCGGCCACCGGGGAGCTGTTTTTT.

The CDR3 is CASSAGQHNEQFF. CDR3 DNA: TGTGCCAGCAGCGCCGGACAGCACAATGAGCAGTTCTTC. This chain connects TRBV9 to TRBJ2-1; TRBD1 is a possible D gene (6 bases). Germline loops: CDR1 SGDLS, CDR2 YYNGEE. The V end lost 3 bases, the J end lost 5 bases, and 9 bases lay between the germline ends. CDR3 length equals 13 residues. The full variable domain, with the rest looked up from reference TRBV9 and TRBJ2-1, is DSGVTQTPKHLITATGQRVTLRCSPRSGDLSVYWYQQSLDQGLQFLIQYYNGEERAKGNILERFSAQQFPDLHSELNLSSLELGDSALYFCASSAGQHNEQFFGPGTRLTVL.

The rearrangement links TRBV9 to TRBJ2-1; 7 positions agree with TRBD2. The CDR3 contains 15 residues. The trim removed 0 bases at V and 10 bases at J, leaving 10 bases unmatched. CDR1 is SGDLS, CDR2 YYNGEE, per germline. As DNA, the CDR3 is TGTGCCAGCAGCGTAGAATGGCGGGGGAGAAACGAGCAGTTCTTC. Translating gives CASSVEWRGRNEQFF.

V and J are TRBV29-1 and TRBJ1-1; D is ambiguous. The CDR3 loop spans 14 amino acids. Trimming took off 6 bases at V and 5 bases at J, with 19 bases between the two ends. Germline CDR1 reads SQVTM; CDR2 reads ANQGSEA. CDR3: CSVGSRLAETEAFF. DNA for the CDR3: TGCAGCGTCGGGAGCAGGCTCGCCGAGACTGAAGCTTTCTTT.

Note on this clone: Other nucleotide sequences in the sample specify the same CDR3. The chain couples TRBV7-9 to TRBJ1-1, with D possibly being TRBD1 (5 bases). This CDR3 contains 15 residues. With 0 bases removed from V and 1 base from J, the gap between germline ends came to 9 bases. Per the germline V gene, CDR1 is SEHNR and CDR2 is FQNEAQ (reference sequence). This CDR3 reads CASSLAGARNTEAFF. The CDR3 DNA reads as TGTGCCAGCAGCTTAGCAGGGGCGAGGAACACTGAAGCTTTCTTT.

This chain uses TRBV6-5 with TRBJ1-3; D is uncertain. Germline lookup yields CDR1 MNHEY and CDR2 SVGAGI. The CDR3 consists of 14 residues. Deletions cut 5 bases from V and 1 base from J, with 9 bases between. CDR3: CASSTTNSGNTIYF. In DNA form, the CDR3 reads TGTGCCAGCAGTACCACAAATTCTGGAAACACCATATATTTT.

The genes are TRBV29-1 and TRBJ2-7, with D possibly TRBD1 on 6 matching bases. Germline V gives CDR1 SQVTM, CDR2 ANQGSEA. This CDR3 is built from 15 residues. Trimming shortened V by 5 bases and J by 0 bases, and 17 bases separated the two germline ends. The CDR3, as DNA: TGCAGCGTTAAAAGGGGGTTTGATTACTCCTACGAGCAGTACTTC. It specifies CSVKRGFDYSYEQYF.

V is TRBV2 and J is TRBJ1-4, with D possibly matching TRBD1 (5 bases). Germline CDR1 and CDR2: SNHLY and FYNNEI. The CDR3 totals 18 residues. The V end lost 2 bases, the J end lost 7 bases, and 23 bases lay between the germline ends. The CDR3 loop is CASSEWRRTLGGTEKLFF. The CDR3 region has the DNA TGTGCCAGCAGTGAATGGCGGCGGACACTGGGGGGTACTGAAAAACTGTTTTTT.

J is TRBJ1-5 and V is TRBV30; the match to TRBD1 covers 9 bases. Germline V gene lookup returns CDR1 GTSNPN and CDR2 SVGIG (reference sequence). The CDR3 is made up of 16 amino acids. V lost 3 bases to trimming and J lost 5 bases; unmatched junction nucleotides: 11. In DNA, the CDR3 is TGTGCCTGGAGCCCATTAGGAGACAGGGGGGATCAGCCCCAGCATTTT. Translated, it gives CAWSPLGDRGDQPQHF.

The chain combines TRBV9 with TRBJ1-3; D is perhaps TRBD1 (6 bases). Trimming stripped 3 bases from V and 0 bases from J, with 10 bases between. In germline, CDR1 is SGDLS, CDR2 YYNGEE. The CDR3 consists of 15 residues. The CDR3 region is CASSADRGSGNTIYF. The CDR3 nucleotides are TGTGCCAGCAGCGCGGACAGAGGCTCTGGAAACACCATATATTTT.

This rearrangement joins TRBV7-2 to TRBJ2-1, with 9 bases that match TRBD1. The CDR3 length is 14 residues. The junction had 10 bases not matched to a gene; V was cut back by 9 bases and J by 7 bases. Per germline, CDR1 SGHTA and CDR2 FQGNSA. CDR3 sequence (DNA): TGTGCCAGACGATACAGGGGGCGCGAGAATGAGCAGTTCTTC. Residues: CARRYRGRENEQFF. Filled out from reference TRBV7-2 and TRBJ2-1, the complete variable domain reads GAGVSQSPSNKVTEKGKDVELRCDPISGHTALYWYRQSLGQGLEFLIYFQGNSAPDKSGLPSDRFSAERTGGSVSTLTIQRTQQEDSAVYLCARRYRGRENEQFFGPGTRLTVL.

The chain combines TRBV2 with TRBJ2-7, with D possibly TRBD1 on 6 matching bases. Per germline, CDR1 SNHLY and CDR2 FYNNEI. The CDR3 is 14 residues long. V gave up 6 bases and J gave up 2 bases, with 14 bases separating them. CDR3 sequence reads: CASRVRTATYEQYF. CDR3 nucleotide sequence: TGTGCCAGCAGGGTACGGACAGCGACCTACGAGCAGTACTTC.

The chain has TRBV24-1 and TRBJ1-3; the D is unclear. This CDR3 has 16 amino acids. V lost 0 bases, J lost 4 bases, and 12 bases lay in between. The germline gives CDR1 KGHDR, CDR2 SFDVKD. The CDR3 nucleotides are TGTGCCACCAGTGATTTGCGCGGGGTTGGGGGAAACACCATATATTTT. The encoded protein is CATSDLRGVGGNTIYF.

This chain uses TRBV30 with TRBJ1-2; D is unresolved. V dropped 2 bases and J dropped 6 bases, with 13 bases sitting between them. This CDR3 has 13 residues. The germline gives CDR1 GTSNPN, CDR2 SVGIG (reference sequence). CDR3 bases: TGTGCCTGGAGTATGGAAGGAGGTGATGGCTACACCTTC. It yields the protein CAWSMEGGDGYTF.

The rearrangement joins TRBV18 to TRBJ1-4, with 7 nucleotides matching TRBD1. V was clipped by 3 bases and J by 7 bases; unmatched bases: 11. Germline V CDR1 and CDR2: KGHSH, LQKENI. The CDR3 has 16 residues. CDR3 residues: CASSPDSGGGGEKLFF. CDR3 nucleotide sequence: TGTGCCAGCTCACCCGATTCTGGAGGGGGCGGTGAAAAACTGTTTTTT.

This rearrangement joins TRBV5-8 to TRBJ1-5, with TRBD1 identical over 8 bases. The germline V gene encodes CDR1 SGHTS and CDR2 YDEGEE. The ends lost 4 bases at V and 3 bases at J; junction bases unmatched: 9. The CDR3 is made up of 16 amino acids. The CDR3 DNA reads TGTGCCAGCAGCACGGAGGACAGGGTGGTCAATCAGCCCCAGCATTTT. Translation gives CASSTEDRVVNQPQHF.

The V gene is TRBV28, the J gene TRBJ1-2, with D tentatively TRBD1 (5 bases). The CDR3 has 14 residues. Germline CDR1 is MDHEN and CDR2 is SYDVKM. V gave up 5 bases and J gave up 6 bases, with 16 bases separating them. CDR3 bases: TGTGCCAGCAGTCCCCAAATTGACAGTGATGGCTACACCTTC. It encodes CASSPQIDSDGYTF.

The genes are TRBV5-1 and TRBJ1-2; TRBD1 is a possible D gene (6 bases). V shed 3 bases and J shed 2 bases, with 11 bases lying between them. From germline, CDR1 is SGHRS and CDR2 YFSETQ. The length of the CDR3 is 14 residues. CDR3 DNA sequence: TGCGCCAGCAGCTCCAGGGGTTCCAACTATGGCTACACCTTC. Translation: CASSSRGSNYGYTF.

The chain combines TRBV20-1 with TRBJ2-7; no clear D. V lost 3 bases and J 2 bases, leaving 5 bases between the germline ends. Germline CDR1 is DFQATT and CDR2 is SNEGSKA (reference sequence). The CDR3 spans 11 residues. The CDR3 coding sequence is TGCAGTGCTAGTGCGGCCTACGAGCAGTACTTC. Translated, it gives CSASAAYEQYF.